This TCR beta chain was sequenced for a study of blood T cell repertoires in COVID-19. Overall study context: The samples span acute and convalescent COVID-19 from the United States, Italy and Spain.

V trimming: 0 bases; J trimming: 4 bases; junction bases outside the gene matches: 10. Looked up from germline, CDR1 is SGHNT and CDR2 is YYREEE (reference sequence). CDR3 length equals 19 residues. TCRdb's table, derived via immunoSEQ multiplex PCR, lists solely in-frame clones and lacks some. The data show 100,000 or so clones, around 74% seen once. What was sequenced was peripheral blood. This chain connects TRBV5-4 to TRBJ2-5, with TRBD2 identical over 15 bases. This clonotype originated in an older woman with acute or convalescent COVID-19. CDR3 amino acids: CASSLERRTSGGAVETQYF. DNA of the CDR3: TGTGCCAGCAGCTTGGAGAGGAGGACTAGCGGGGGGGCCGTAGAGACCCAGTACTTC.